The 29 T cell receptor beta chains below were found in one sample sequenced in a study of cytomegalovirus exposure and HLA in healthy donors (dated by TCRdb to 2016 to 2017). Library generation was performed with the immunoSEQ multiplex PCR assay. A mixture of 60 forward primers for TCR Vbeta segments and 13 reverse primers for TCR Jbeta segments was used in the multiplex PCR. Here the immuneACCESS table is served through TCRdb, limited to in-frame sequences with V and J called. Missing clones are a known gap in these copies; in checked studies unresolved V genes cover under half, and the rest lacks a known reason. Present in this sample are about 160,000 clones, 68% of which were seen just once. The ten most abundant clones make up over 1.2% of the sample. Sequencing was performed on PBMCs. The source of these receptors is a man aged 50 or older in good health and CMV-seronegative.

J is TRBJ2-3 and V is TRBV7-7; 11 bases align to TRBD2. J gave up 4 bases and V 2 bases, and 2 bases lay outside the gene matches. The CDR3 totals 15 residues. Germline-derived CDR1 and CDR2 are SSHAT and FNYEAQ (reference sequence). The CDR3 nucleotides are TGTGCCAGCAGCTTAAGACTAGCGGGGCCAGATACGCAGTATTTT. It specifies CASSLRLAGPDTQYF.

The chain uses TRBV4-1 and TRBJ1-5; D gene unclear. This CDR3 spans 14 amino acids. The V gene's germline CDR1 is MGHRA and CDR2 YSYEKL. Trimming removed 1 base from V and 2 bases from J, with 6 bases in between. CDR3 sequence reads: CASSQAQGNQPQHF. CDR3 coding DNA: TGCGCCAGCAGCCAAGCGCAGGGCAATCAGCCCCAGCATTTT.

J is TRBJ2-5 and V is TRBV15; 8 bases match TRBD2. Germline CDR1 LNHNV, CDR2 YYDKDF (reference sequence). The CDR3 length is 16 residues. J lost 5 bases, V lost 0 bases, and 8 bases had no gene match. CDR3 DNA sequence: TGTGCCACCAGCAGAGATGGGCGGGGGGCCAAGGAGACCCAGTACTTC. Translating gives CATSRDGRGAKETQYF.

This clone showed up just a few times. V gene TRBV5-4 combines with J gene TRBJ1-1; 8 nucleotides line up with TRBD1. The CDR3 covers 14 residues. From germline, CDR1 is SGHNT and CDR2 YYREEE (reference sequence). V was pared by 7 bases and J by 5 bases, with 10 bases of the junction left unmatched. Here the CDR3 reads CASLPPDRGTEAFF. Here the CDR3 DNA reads TGTGCCAGCCTTCCGCCAGACAGGGGAACTGAAGCTTTCTTT.

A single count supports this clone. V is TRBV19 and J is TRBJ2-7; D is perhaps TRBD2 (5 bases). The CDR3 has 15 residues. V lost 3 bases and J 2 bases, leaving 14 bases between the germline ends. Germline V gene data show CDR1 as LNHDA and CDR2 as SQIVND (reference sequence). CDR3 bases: TGTGCCAGTAGTATCCCCGGGGTGGGTACCTACGAGCAGTACTTC. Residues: CASSIPGVGTYEQYF.

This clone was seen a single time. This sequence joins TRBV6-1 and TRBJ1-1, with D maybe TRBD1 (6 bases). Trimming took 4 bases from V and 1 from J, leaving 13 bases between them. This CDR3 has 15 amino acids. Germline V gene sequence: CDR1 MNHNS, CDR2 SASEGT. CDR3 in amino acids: CASSGPGHSNTEAFF. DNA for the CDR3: TGTGCCAGCAGTGGACCGGGACACTCGAACACTGAAGCTTTCTTT.

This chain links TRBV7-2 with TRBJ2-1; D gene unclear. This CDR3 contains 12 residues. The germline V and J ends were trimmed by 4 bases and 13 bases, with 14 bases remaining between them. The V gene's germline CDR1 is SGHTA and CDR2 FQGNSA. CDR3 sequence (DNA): TGTGCCAGCAGCTCTACCCTCTACGTTCAGTTCTTC. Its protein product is CASSSTLYVQFF.

The CDR3 sequence is CASSATRGPGELFF. The CDR3 nucleotides read TGTGCCAGCAGCGCGACCAGGGGGCCCGGGGAGCTGTTTTTT. The rearrangement links TRBV7-8 to TRBJ2-2; 8 nucleotides line up with TRBD1. V dropped 5 bases and J dropped 6; count of bases not matched to a gene: 5. Germline CDR1 SGHVS, CDR2 FQNEAQ. The CDR3 consists of 14 residues.

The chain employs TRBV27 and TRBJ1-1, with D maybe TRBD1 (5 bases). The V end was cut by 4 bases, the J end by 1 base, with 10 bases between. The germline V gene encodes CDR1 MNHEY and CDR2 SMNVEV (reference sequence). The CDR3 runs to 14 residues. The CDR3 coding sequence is TGTGCCAGCAGTTCCCGGACAAAGAACACTGAAGCTTTCTTT. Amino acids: CASSSRTKNTEAFF.

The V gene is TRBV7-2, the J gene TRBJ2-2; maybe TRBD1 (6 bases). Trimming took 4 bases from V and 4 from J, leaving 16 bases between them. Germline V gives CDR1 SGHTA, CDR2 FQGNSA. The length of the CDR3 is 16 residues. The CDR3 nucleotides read TGTGCCAGCAGCTCGCTCTACAGGGTTGGCACCGGGGAGCTGTTTTTT. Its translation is CASSSLYRVGTGELFF.

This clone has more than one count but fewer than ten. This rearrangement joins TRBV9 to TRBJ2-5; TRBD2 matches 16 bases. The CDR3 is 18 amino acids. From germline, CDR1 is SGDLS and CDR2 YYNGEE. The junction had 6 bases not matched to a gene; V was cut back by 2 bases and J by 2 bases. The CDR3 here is CASSVTGTSGGAQETQYF. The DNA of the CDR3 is TGTGCCAGCAGCGTCACCGGGACTAGCGGGGGGGCTCAAGAGACCCAGTACTTC.

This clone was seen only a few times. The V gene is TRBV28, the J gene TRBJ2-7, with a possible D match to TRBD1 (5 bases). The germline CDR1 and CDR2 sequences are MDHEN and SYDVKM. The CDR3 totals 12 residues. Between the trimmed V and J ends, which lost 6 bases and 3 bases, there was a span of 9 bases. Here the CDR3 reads CASRLDSYEQYF. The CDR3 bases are TGTGCCAGCAGGTTAGACAGCTACGAGCAGTACTTC.

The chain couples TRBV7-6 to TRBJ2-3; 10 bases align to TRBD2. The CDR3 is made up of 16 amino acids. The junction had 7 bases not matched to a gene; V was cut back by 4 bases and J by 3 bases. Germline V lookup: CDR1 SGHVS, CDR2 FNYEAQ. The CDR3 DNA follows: TGTGCCAGCAGCTCCAGCGGGGGGGCCTCAACAGATACGCAGTATTTT. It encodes CASSSSGGASTDTQYF.

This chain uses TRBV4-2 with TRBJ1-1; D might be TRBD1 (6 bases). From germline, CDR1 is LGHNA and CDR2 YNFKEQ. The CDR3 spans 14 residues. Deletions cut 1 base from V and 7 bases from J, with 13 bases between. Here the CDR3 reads CASSQVQGWGEAFF. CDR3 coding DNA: TGTGCCAGCAGCCAAGTACAGGGCTGGGGTGAAGCTTTCTTT.

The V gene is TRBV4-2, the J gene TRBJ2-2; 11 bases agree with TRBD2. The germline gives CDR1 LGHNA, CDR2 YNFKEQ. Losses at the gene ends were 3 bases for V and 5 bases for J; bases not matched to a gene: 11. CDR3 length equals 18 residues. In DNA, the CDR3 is TGTGCCAGCAGCCAGGCTAGCGGGGGGCCTAGGGGAACCGGGGAGCTGTTTTTT. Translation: CASSQASGGPRGTGELFF.

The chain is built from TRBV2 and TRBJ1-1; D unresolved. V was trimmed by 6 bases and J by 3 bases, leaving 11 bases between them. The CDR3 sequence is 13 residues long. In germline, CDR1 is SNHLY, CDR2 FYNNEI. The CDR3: CASRREGYTEAFF. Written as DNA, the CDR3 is TGTGCCAGCAGGAGGGAAGGGTACACTGAAGCTTTCTTT. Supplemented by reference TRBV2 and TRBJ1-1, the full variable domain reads EPEVTQTPSHQVTQMGQEVILRCVPISNHLYFYWYRQILGQKVEFLVSFYNNEISEKSEIFDDQFSVERPDGSNFTLKIRSTKLEDSAMYFCASRREGYTEAFFGQGTRLTVV.

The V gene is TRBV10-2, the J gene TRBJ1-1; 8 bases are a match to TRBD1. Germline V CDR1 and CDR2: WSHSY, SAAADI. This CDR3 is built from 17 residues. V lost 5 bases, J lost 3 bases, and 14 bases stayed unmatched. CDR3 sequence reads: CASSQRTGSGLDTEAFF. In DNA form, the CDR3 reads TGCGCCAGCAGTCAACGGACAGGGTCCGGGTTAGACACTGAAGCTTTCTTT.

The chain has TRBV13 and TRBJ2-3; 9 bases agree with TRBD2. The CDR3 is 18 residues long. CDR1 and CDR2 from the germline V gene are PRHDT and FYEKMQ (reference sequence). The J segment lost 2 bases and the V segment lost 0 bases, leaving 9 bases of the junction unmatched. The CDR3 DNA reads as TGTGCCAGCAGCTTAGGCGGATTAGCGGGGGTTCCCACAGATACGCAGTATTTT. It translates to CASSLGGLAGVPTDTQYF.

In DNA form, the CDR3 reads TGTGCCACCAGCGACCCACAGGGACGCGGCAATCAGCCCCAGCATTTT. Its translation is CATSDPQGRGNQPQHF. This chain links TRBV15 with TRBJ1-5; D is perhaps TRBD1 (6 bases). This CDR3 spans 16 amino acids. In germline, CDR1 is LNHNV, CDR2 YYDKDF (reference sequence). Trimming removed 5 bases from V and 2 bases from J, with 16 bases in between.

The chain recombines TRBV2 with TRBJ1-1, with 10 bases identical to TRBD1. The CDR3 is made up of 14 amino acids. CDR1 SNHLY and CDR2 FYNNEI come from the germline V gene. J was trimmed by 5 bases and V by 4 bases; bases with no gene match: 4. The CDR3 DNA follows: TGTGCCAGCAGTGTGGACAGGGGGAGTACTGAAGCTTTCTTT. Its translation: CASSVDRGSTEAFF.

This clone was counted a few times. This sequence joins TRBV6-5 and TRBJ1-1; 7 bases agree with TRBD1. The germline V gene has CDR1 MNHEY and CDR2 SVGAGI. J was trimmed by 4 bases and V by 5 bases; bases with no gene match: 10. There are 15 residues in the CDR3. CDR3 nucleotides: TGTGCCAGCAGTCCCCGGTTGCAGGGGGGCACTGAAGCTTTCTTT. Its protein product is CASSPRLQGGTEAFF.

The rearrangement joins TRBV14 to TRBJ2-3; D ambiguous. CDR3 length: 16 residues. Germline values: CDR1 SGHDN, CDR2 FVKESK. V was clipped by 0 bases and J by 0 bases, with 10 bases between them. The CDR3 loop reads CASSQDRRGSTDTQYF. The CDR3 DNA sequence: TGTGCCAGCAGCCAAGACAGGCGTGGGAGCACAGATACGCAGTATTTT.

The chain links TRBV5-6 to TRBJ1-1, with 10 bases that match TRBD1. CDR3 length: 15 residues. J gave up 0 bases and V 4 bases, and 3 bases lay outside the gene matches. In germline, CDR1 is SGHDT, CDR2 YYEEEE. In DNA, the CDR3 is TGTGCCAGCAGCGGGACAGGGGCCCTGAACACTGAAGCTTTCTTT. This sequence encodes CASSGTGALNTEAFF.

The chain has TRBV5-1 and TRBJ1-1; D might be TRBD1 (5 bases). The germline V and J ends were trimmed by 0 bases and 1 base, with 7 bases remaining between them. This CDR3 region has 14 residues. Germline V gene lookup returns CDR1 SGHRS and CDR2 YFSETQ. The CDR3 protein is CASSLEDTNTEAFF. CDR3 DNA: TGCGCCAGCAGCTTGGAGGACACGAACACTGAAGCTTTCTTT.

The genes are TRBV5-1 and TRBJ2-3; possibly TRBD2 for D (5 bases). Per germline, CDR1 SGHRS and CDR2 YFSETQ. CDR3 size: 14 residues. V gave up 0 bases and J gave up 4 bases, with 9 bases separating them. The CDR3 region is CASSLVPGSDTQYF. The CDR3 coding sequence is TGCGCCAGCAGCTTGGTACCGGGATCAGATACGCAGTATTTT. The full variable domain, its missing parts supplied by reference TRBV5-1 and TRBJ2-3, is KAGVTQTPRYLIKTRGQQVTLSCSPISGHRSVSWYQQTPGQGLQFLFEYFSETQRNKGNFPGRFSGRQFSNSRSEMNVSTLELGDSALYLCASSLVPGSDTQYFGPGTRLTVL.

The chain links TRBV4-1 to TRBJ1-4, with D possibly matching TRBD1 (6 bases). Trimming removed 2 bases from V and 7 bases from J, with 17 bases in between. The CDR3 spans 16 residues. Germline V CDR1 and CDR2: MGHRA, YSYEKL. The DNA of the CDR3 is TGCGCCAGCAGCCAATCTACAGGGTTACAGGGTGAAAAACTGTTTTTT. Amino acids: CASSQSTGLQGEKLFF.

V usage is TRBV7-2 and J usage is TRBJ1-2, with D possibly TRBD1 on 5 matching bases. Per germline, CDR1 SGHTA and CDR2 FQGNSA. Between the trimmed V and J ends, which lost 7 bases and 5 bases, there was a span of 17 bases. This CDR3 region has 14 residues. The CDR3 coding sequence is TGTGCCAGCACCCCGGTAGGGGTCACGTATGGCTACACCTTC. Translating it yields CASTPVGVTYGYTF.

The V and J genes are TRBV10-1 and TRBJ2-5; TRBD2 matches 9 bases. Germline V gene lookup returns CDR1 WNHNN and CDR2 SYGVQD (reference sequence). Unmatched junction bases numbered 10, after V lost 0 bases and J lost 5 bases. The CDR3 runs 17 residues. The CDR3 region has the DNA TGCGCCAGCAGTGAGTCGTCGGGCGGGGGGGCCCTGGAGACCCAGTACTTC. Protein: CASSESSGGGALETQYF.

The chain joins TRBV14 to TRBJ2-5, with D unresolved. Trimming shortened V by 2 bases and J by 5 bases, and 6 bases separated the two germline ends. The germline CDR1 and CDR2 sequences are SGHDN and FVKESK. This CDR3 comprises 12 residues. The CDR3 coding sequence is TGTGCCAGCAGCCAAATCGAGGAGACCCAGTACTTC. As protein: CASSQIEETQYF.